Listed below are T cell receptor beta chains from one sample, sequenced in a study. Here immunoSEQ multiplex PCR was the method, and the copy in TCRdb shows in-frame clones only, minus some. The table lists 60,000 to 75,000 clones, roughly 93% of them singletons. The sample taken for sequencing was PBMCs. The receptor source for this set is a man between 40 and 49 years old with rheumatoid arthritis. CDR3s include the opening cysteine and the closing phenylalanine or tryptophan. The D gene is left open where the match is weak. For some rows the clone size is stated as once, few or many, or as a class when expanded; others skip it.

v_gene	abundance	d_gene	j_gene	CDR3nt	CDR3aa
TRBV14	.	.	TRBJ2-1	TGTGCCAGCAACCTTGCATCGGGCAATGAGCAGTTCTTC	CASNLASGNEQFF
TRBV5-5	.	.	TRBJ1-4	TGTGCCAGCAGCTTGTCAGGGGAAAAACTGTTTTTT	CASSLSGEKLFF
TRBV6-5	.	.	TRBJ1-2	TGTGCCAGCAGTCGAGAGGGAGGTAACTATGGCTACACCTTC	CASSREGGNYGYTF
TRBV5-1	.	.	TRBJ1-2	TGCGCCAGCAGCCGGACGGTAAACTATGGCTACACCTTC	CASSRTVNYGYTF
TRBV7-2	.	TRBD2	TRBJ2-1	TGTGCCAGCAGCTCAGGGACGACTAGCGGATCCTACAATGAGCAGTTCTTC	CASSSGTTSGSYNEQFF
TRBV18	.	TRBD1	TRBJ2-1	TGTGCCAGCTCACCACAAAAGGGGGCGTTTGACAATGAGCAGTTCTTC	CASSPQKGAFDNEQFF
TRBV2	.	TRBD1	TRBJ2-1	TGTGCCAGCAGCCAACAGGGGGGATACAATGAGCAGTTCTTC	CASSQQGGYNEQFF
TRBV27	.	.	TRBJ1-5	TGTGCCAGCAGTTCTCAGGGTTATAGCAATCAGCCCCAGCATTTT	CASSSQGYSNQPQHF
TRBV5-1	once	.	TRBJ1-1	TGCGCCAGCAGCTTGGGTCCGGGTGAAGCTTTCTTT	CASSLGPGEAFF
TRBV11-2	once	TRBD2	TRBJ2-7	TGTGCCAGCAGCTCCCGGACTAGCGGGTACTCCTCCTACGAGCAGTACTTC	CASSSRTSGYSSYEQYF
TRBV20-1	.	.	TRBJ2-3	TGCAGGGCGCCCTTCTCAGATACGCAGTATTTT	CRAPFSDTQYF
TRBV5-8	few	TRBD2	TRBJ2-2	TGTGCCAGCAGCCCGGGACTAGCGAACACCGGGGAGCTGTTTTTT	CASSPGLANTGELFF
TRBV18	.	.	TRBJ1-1	TGTGCCAGCTCACCTTCCCTACCCGCGAACACTGAAGCTTTCTTT	CASSPSLPANTEAFF
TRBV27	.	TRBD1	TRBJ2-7	TGTGCCAGCAGGCGGGACAGGGGGCCTTACGAGCAGTACTTC	CASRRDRGPYEQYF
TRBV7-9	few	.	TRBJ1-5	TGTGCCAGCAGCATTAGTGAATATAGCAATCAGCCCCAGCATTTT	CASSISEYSNQPQHF
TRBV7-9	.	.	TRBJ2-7	TGTGCCAGCAGCCCTCCTACGGACTACGAGCAGTACTTC	CASSPPTDYEQYF
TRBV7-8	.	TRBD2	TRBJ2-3	TGTGCCAGCAGCCCCTCTAGCGGGTCAAATACGCAGTATTTT	CASSPSSGSNTQYF
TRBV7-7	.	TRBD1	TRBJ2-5	TGTGCTAGCAGCCATTCAGGGGGCGCAGAGACCCAGTACTTC	CASSHSGGAETQYF
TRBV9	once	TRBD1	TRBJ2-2	TGTGCCAGCAGCGTCAACCGGGACAGGCGAAACACCGGGGAGCTGTTTTTT	CASSVNRDRRNTGELFF
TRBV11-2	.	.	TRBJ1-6	TGTGCCAGCAGCTTTAGCGTAGGGAGTAATTCACCCCTCCACTTT	CASSFSVGSNSPLHF
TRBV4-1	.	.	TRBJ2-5	TGCGCCAGCAGCCAAGAGGGGCGGGGTCGGGAGACCCAGTACTTC	CASSQEGRGRETQYF
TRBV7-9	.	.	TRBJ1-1	TGTGCCAGCAGCCTAAGGGGTCTGAACACTGAAGCTTTCTTT	CASSLRGLNTEAFF
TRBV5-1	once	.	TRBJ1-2	TGCGCCACCTCGGTAACAGGATCTGGCTACACCTTC	CATSVTGSGYTF
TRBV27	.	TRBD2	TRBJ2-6	TGTGCCAGCGGCGGGAGCTCTGGGGCCAACGTCCTGACTTTC	CASGGSSGANVLTF
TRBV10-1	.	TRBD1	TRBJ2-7	TGCGCCAGCAGCACCGACAGGGGCTCCTACGAGCAGTACTTC	CASSTDRGSYEQYF
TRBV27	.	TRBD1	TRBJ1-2	TGTGCCAGCAGTTTAAGTACAGGGGGCAACTACGGCTACACCTTC	CASSLSTGGNYGYTF
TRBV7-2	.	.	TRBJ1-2	TGTGCCAGCACCAGGGAGAGCGGCTACACCTTC	CASTRESGYTF
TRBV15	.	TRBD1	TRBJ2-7	TGTGCCACCAGCAGGGGGACAGGGGGTTTCTACGAGCAGTACTTC	CATSRGTGGFYEQYF
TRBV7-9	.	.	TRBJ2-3	TGTGCCAGCAGCTCACTTCGGGGCACAGATACGCAGTATTTT	CASSSLRGTDTQYF
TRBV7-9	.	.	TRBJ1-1	TGTGCCAGCAGCTTATCGGGCAGGAACACTGAAGCTTTCTTT	CASSLSGRNTEAFF
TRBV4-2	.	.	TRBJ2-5	TGTGCCAGCAGCCAAGAGACAGGGAGGAATCAAGAGACCCAGTACTTC	CASSQETGRNQETQYF